What follows are 20 T cell receptor beta chains derived from one specimen sequenced in a study of T cell responses to AZD1222 COVID-19 vaccine. TCRdb's table, derived via immunoSEQ multiplex PCR, lists solely in-frame clones and lacks some. The data contain approximately 150,000 clones, roughly 89% of them singletons. Sequences were derived from peripheral blood, sampled 28 days after the second dose of the MenACWY control vaccine. All receptors derive from an adult who received the MenACWY meningococcal vaccine as a control.

The J gene is TRBJ2-7, the V gene TRBV5-4; D gene uncertain. The germline gives CDR1 SGHNT, CDR2 YYREEE (reference sequence). Trimming cost V 0 bases and J 3 bases, with 19 bases left between them. The CDR3 consists of 17 residues. The CDR3 here is CASSLGVVVGRSYEQYF. The CDR3 nucleotides are TGTGCCAGCAGCTTGGGAGTGGTTGTAGGGCGAAGCTACGAGCAGTACTTC.

This clone came up once. The chain is built from TRBV5-1 and TRBJ2-1; D is possibly TRBD2 (5 bases). V shed 0 bases and J shed 9 bases, with 19 bases lying between them. The CDR3 has 16 residues. Germline assignment: CDR1 SGHRS and CDR2 YFSETQ. In nucleotides, the CDR3 is TGCGCCAGCAGCTTGGTAGCACTGGGTTCTGGGAGTGAGCAGTTCTTC. Protein: CASSLVALGSGSEQFF.

This rearrangement joins TRBV6-2 or TRBV6-3 to TRBJ2-7; D unresolved. V was shortened by 4 bases and J by 3 bases, with 7 bases between the two germline ends. CDR1 and CDR2 (germline): MNHEY, SVGEGT. The CDR3 runs 12 residues. The CDR3 spells CASSFHNYEQYF. CDR3 in DNA: TGTGCCAGCAGTTTCCATAACTACGAGCAGTACTTC.

The chain carries TRBV28 and TRBJ1-1; D is perhaps TRBD1 (5 bases). Germline lookup yields CDR1 MDHEN and CDR2 SYDVKM. V lost 7 bases to trimming and J lost 2 bases, with 17 bases between them. There are 15 residues in the CDR3. DNA of the CDR3: TGTGCCAGCACCATGGACAATAGACAAAACACTGAAGCTTTCTTT. Translation: CASTMDNRQNTEAFF. Together with reference TRBV28 and TRBJ1-1, the CDR3 gives the full variable domain: DVKVTQSSRYLVKRTGEKVFLECVQDMDHENMFWYRQDPGLGLRLIYFSYDVKMKEKGDIPEGYSVSREKKERFSLILESASTNQTSMYLCASTMDNRQNTEAFFGQGTRLTVV.

The CDR3 reads CASRPQQGVGGEQYF. CDR3 DNA: TGTGCCAGCAGACCGCAACAGGGAGTCGGTGGCGAGCAGTACTTC. The genes are TRBV28 and TRBJ2-7; D might be TRBD1 (6 bases). This CDR3 is 15 amino acids long. Germline assignment: CDR1 MDHEN and CDR2 SYDVKM. The V and J ends lost 6 bases and 6 bases respectively, with 21 bases between them. Complete variable domain (other parts from reference TRBV28 and TRBJ2-7): DVKVTQSSRYLVKRTGEKVFLECVQDMDHENMFWYRQDPGLGLRLIYFSYDVKMKEKGDIPEGYSVSREKKERFSLILESASTNQTSMYLCASRPQQGVGGEQYFGPGTRLTVT.

In its sample, this clone was seen once. This chain uses TRBV5-6 with TRBJ1-1; no firm D call. Trimming cost V 1 base and J 1 base, with 17 bases left between them. CDR1 and CDR2 (germline): SGHDT, YYEEEE. CDR3 length equals 17 residues. CDR3: CASSLPSLETPNTEAFF. The CDR3 coding sequence is TGTGCCAGCAGCTTGCCGAGCCTTGAGACCCCGAACACTGAAGCTTTCTTT.

The chain combines TRBV7-2 with TRBJ2-1, with D unresolved. CDR1 SGHTA and CDR2 FQGNSA come from the germline V gene. The CDR3 has 13 residues. With 5 bases removed from V and 4 bases from J, the gap between germline ends came to 9 bases. Here the CDR3 reads CASSTGPYNEQFF. The CDR3 region has the DNA TGTGCCAGCAGCACCGGACCGTACAATGAGCAGTTCTTC.

The CDR3 coding sequence is TGTGCCAGCAGTTTGGACAGTAGTGCAACTAATGAAAAACTGTTTTTT. Its translation: CASSLDSSATNEKLFF. V and J are TRBV28 and TRBJ1-4; the D gene is possibly TRBD1 (6 bases). There are 16 residues in the CDR3. V was pared by 3 bases and J by 0 bases, with 11 bases between. The germline CDR1 and CDR2 sequences are MDHEN and SYDVKM. The full variable domain, completed using reference TRBV28 and TRBJ1-4, is DVKVTQSSRYLVKRTGEKVFLECVQDMDHENMFWYRQDPGLGLRLIYFSYDVKMKEKGDIPEGYSVSREKKERFSLILESASTNQTSMYLCASSLDSSATNEKLFFGSGTQLSVL.

The chain has TRBV7-2 and TRBJ1-5, with D perhaps TRBD1 (5 bases). Trimming shortened V by 1 base and J by 0 bases, and 16 bases separated the two germline ends. The germline gives CDR1 SGHTA, CDR2 FQGNSA. CDR3 length: 18 amino acids. CDR3 nucleotide sequence: TGTGCCAGCAGCTTAGTGGGGACCGGTTTGGGTAGCAATCAGCCCCAGCATTTT. This codes for CASSLVGTGLGSNQPQHF.

This chain links TRBV28 with TRBJ1-2; 10 nucleotides agree with TRBD1. Germline V lookup: CDR1 MDHEN, CDR2 SYDVKM. V lost 6 bases to trimming and J lost 8 bases; unmatched junction nucleotides: 12. The CDR3 spans 15 residues. CDR3 amino acids: CASSRPRQGAGGYTF. CDR3 coding DNA: TGTGCCAGCAGCCGCCCTAGACAGGGGGCGGGAGGCTACACCTTC.

This rearrangement joins TRBV9 to TRBJ2-3, with 14 bases aligning to TRBD2. The germline V gene encodes CDR1 SGDLS and CDR2 YYNGEE. With 3 bases clipped from V and 6 bases from J, the junction kept 3 bases outside the gene matches. There are 15 residues in the CDR3. The CDR3, as DNA: TGTGCCAGCAGCGGGGGACTAGCGGGAGTGGATACGCAGTATTTT. This gives the protein CASSGGLAGVDTQYF.

The table lists this clone with a few counts. The genes are TRBV5-1 and TRBJ1-5; TRBD1 aligns across 10 bases. The trim removed 4 bases at V and 3 bases at J, leaving 7 bases unmatched. Germline lookup yields CDR1 SGHRS and CDR2 YFSETQ. This CDR3 is 16 amino acids long. Here the CDR3 reads CASSPPDRGPNQPQHF. Written as DNA, the CDR3 is TGCGCCAGCAGCCCACCCGACAGGGGGCCCAATCAGCCCCAGCATTTT.

V is TRBV28 and J is TRBJ1-2; TRBD1 agrees at 9 bases. Losses at the gene ends were 6 bases for V and 7 bases for J; bases not matched to a gene: 9. There are 14 residues in the CDR3. The germline gives CDR1 MDHEN, CDR2 SYDVKM. For the CDR3, the DNA is TGTGCCAGCAGCCTGGACAGGGGTTGGGGTGGCTACACCTTC. Translating it yields CASSLDRGWGGYTF.

The V gene is TRBV27, the J gene TRBJ2-7, with 9 bases fitting TRBD1. The CDR3 extends over 13 amino acids. The V segment lost 5 bases and the J segment 7 bases; nucleotides outside the gene matches: 6. CDR1 is MNHEY and CDR2 is SMNVEV in the germline V gene (reference sequence). CDR3 in DNA: TGTGCCAGCAGTCGAGGACAGGGGCGAGAGCAGTACTTC. Translation: CASSRGQGREQYF.

The rearrangement links TRBV5-1 to TRBJ2-2, with TRBD2 matching 10 bases. The CDR3 totals 16 residues. After removal of 4 bases from V and 2 bases from J, the junction contained 5 bases not matched to a gene. Germline V lookup: CDR1 SGHRS, CDR2 YFSETQ. This CDR3 is CASSGRTSGNTGELFF. The CDR3 DNA sequence: TGCGCCAGCAGCGGAAGGACTAGCGGTAACACCGGGGAGCTGTTTTTT.

The J gene is TRBJ2-7, the V gene TRBV5-7; D is unresolved. TRBV5-7 is identified as an open reading frame with a role that is uncertain. Trimming left V 3 bases short and J 5 bases short, with 12 bases between. CDR3 length equals 13 residues. The CDR3 bases are TGTGCCAGCAGCTCTCTCCGTGTCGACGAGCAGTACTTC. Its protein is CASSSLRVDEQYF.

The rearrangement links TRBV2 to TRBJ1-5; TRBD1 is a possible D gene (6 bases). The CDR3 length is 16 residues. V was trimmed by 4 bases and J by 6 bases, leaving 19 bases between them. The germline V gene encodes CDR1 SNHLY and CDR2 FYNNEI. In DNA form, the CDR3 reads TGTGCCAGCAGTGCGCGGGGGAGGGGGAGTAGTCAGCCCCAGCATTTT. Its protein product is CASSARGRGSSQPQHF. Variable domain in full (rest from reference TRBV2 and TRBJ1-5): EPEVTQTPSHQVTQMGQEVILRCVPISNHLYFYWYRQILGQKVEFLVSFYNNEISEKSEIFDDQFSVERPDGSNFTLKIRSTKLEDSAMYFCASSARGRGSSQPQHFGDGTRLSIL.

The chain carries TRBV4-3 and TRBJ2-2; possible D gene TRBD2, 6 bases. Germline CDR1 reads LGHNA; CDR2 reads YSLEER. This CDR3 has 18 residues. Trimming removed 4 bases at V and 1 base at J, with 19 bases between. The CDR3 nucleotides read TGCGCCAGCAGCCCTCGAGTTTCTTACGGGGGGAACACCGGGGAGCTGTTTTTT. Translation gives CASSPRVSYGGNTGELFF.

V is TRBV4-3 and J is TRBJ1-1; the match to TRBD1 covers 7 bases. V lost 1 base, J lost 2 bases, and 7 bases stayed unmatched. The CDR3 is 16 residues long. Germline CDR1 is LGHNA and CDR2 is YSLEER. The CDR3 bases are TGCGCCAGCAGCCAAGCTAAACAGGGGAGAAACACTGAAGCTTTCTTT. It encodes CASSQAKQGRNTEAFF.

This sequence joins TRBV19 and TRBJ2-7, with D perhaps TRBD1 (5 bases). The CDR3 runs to 15 residues. V was cut by 3 bases and J by 2 bases, with 14 bases left in between. Looked up from germline, CDR1 is LNHDA and CDR2 is SQIVND (reference sequence). The CDR3 loop reads CASSMVTGLPYEQYF. The CDR3 bases are TGTGCCAGTAGTATGGTCACAGGTCTCCCCTACGAGCAGTACTTC.